These T cell receptor beta chains were read from a single sample in a study of Ad26.COV2.S vaccination and SARS-CoV-2 variants. Generated by immunoSEQ multiplex PCR, the TCRdb table keeps only in-frame clones and is missing some. The sample comprises hundreds of thousands of clones, roughly 89% of which are singletons, and about 2.5% rests with the top ten. Source: peripheral blood, taken in a trial of Ad26.COV2.S vaccine versus placebo. The receptors stem from a person between 18 and 65 years old who received the Ad26.COV2.S COVID-19 vaccine or a placebo. Both conserved end residues are part of each CDR3. The order of the fields is J gene, V gene, clone size, D gene, CDR3 DNA, CDR3 protein. D genes are given only for firm matches. A clone size is listed for some rows: how often the clone was seen (once, few, many), or a class if it is expanded.

TRBJ1-2	TRBV27	-	TRBD1	TGTGCCAGCAGTTTAGCCCCCGGGACAGGAATTCTCTATGGCTACACCTTC	CASSLAPGTGILYGYTF
TRBJ1-2	TRBV10-3	-	TRBD1	TGTGCCATCACTACGACAGGGACGATGGGCTATGGCTACACCTTC	CAITTTGTMGYGYTF
TRBJ2-1	TRBV3-1/TRBV3-2	-	-	TGTGCCAGCAGCCAAGTGGCGACAGTCAGGCTCTACAATGAGCAGTTCTTC	CASSQVATVRLYNEQFF
TRBJ2-7	TRBV5-1	-	TRBD1	TGCGCCAGCAGCTTGGTGTCAGGGGGCCGAAGTTTGTACGAGCAGTACTTC	CASSLVSGGRSLYEQYF
TRBJ2-1	TRBV18	-	TRBD2	TGTGCCAGCTCACCCCCTAGCGGGGGGGTGGATGAGCAGTTCTTC	CASSPPSGGVDEQFF
TRBJ2-3	TRBV10-2	-	-	TGCGCCAGCAGGGGGTGGGGGGTCAATTACACAGATACGCAGTATTTT	CASRGWGVNYTDTQYF
TRBJ2-2	TRBV19	-	-	TGTGCCAGTAGTATTACCAGGAACACCGGGGAGCTGTTTTTT	CASSITRNTGELFF
TRBJ2-5	TRBV4-2	-	-	TGTGCCAGCAGCCAAGCTCTTAAGGGGTCGGGGGAGACCCAGTACTTC	CASSQALKGSGETQYF
TRBJ2-3	TRBV10-3	-	TRBD1	TGTGCCGGACAGGGGGCAAGCACAGATACGCAGTATTTT	CAGQGASTDTQYF
TRBJ1-1	TRBV3-1/TRBV3-2	-	-	TGTGCCAGCAGCCCCGACCCAGCAGGGGACACTGAAGCTTTCTTT	CASSPDPAGDTEAFF
TRBJ2-1	TRBV28	-	-	TGTGCCAGCAGTTTTCTCCAAAGGGGGGCTCCCAATGAGCAGTTCTTC	CASSFLQRGAPNEQFF
TRBJ2-1	TRBV6-5	-	-	TGTGCCAGCAGTAGGACAGTCCCCTTCAATGAGCAGTTCTTC	CASSRTVPFNEQFF
TRBJ1-5	TRBV18	-	-	TGTGCCAGCTCACCCTCGGGAAGAGGAGCCCAGCATTTT	CASSPSGRGAQHF
TRBJ1-5	TRBV20-1	-	-	TGCAGTGCTAGTGTGGGGGGCCGGGGCAATCAGCCCCAGCATTTT	CSASVGGRGNQPQHF
TRBJ1-1	TRBV2	-	TRBD1	TGTGCCAGCAGTAGACAGGGGGCTGAAGCTTTCTTT	CASSRQGAEAFF
TRBJ2-7	TRBV5-1	few	TRBD1	TGCGCCAGCAGCTTACCGGGACAGCTCTACGAGCAGTACTTC	CASSLPGQLYEQYF
TRBJ1-3	TRBV11-3	-	-	TGTGCCAGCAGCCAAGGACTGCTTAACGACGGAAACACCATATATTTT	CASSQGLLNDGNTIYF
TRBJ2-7	TRBV9	-	TRBD2	TGTGCCAGCAGCGTAGCTGCGGGGGGCGCTTACTCCGAGCAGTACTTC	CASSVAAGGAYSEQYF
TRBJ1-4	TRBV28	-	TRBD1	TGTGCCAGCAGTCACCGACAGGGTCGCAGGGAAAAACTGTTTTTT	CASSHRQGRREKLFF
TRBJ2-1	TRBV10-3	-	-	TGTGCCATCTCTCGGGGTATTGGGTACAATGAGCAGTTCTTC	CAISRGIGYNEQFF
TRBJ2-1	TRBV28	-	TRBD1	TGTGCCAGCAGTTTCGACTTTACCGGGACAGGGCTGACCAATGAGCAGTTCTTC	CASSFDFTGTGLTNEQFF
TRBJ2-3	TRBV11-2	-	-	TGTGCCAGCAGCCCTCCCCGGGGCCCGGGAGATACGCAGTATTTT	CASSPPRGPGDTQYF
TRBJ1-5	TRBV18	once	-	TGTGCCAGCTCACCGGGGAGCAATCAGCCCCAGCATTTT	CASSPGSNQPQHF
TRBJ1-5	TRBV6-2/TRBV6-3	once	-	TGTGCCAGCAGTTACATCGAGCAGCCCCAGCATTTT	CASSYIEQPQHF
TRBJ1-3	TRBV28	-	-	TGTGCCAGTGGGGTCCGTGGAAACACCATATATTTT	CASGVRGNTIYF
TRBJ1-1	TRBV6-5	-	-	TGTGCCAGCAGTTACTCGGGGTCCCTCGGGAACACTGAAGCTTTCTTT	CASSYSGSLGNTEAFF
TRBJ2-2	TRBV9	-	-	TGTGCCAGCAGCGCCCGGGGCGGGACATTAAACACCGGGGAGCTGTTTTTT	CASSARGGTLNTGELFF
TRBJ2-1	TRBV7-5	-	-	TGTGCCAGAAGCCCCACTAATACGAATGAGCAGTTCTTC	CARSPTNTNEQFF
TRBJ2-2	TRBV9	once	-	TGTGCCAGCAGCGTAGCTGGACGTTTCAGGGGCACCGGGGAGCTGTTTTTT	CASSVAGRFRGTGELFF
TRBJ2-1	TRBV27	-	TRBD2	TGTGCCAGCAGTTTGAATGCGGGAGCCCCCAATGAGCAGTTCTTC	CASSLNAGAPNEQFF
TRBJ2-7	TRBV5-6	-	-	TGTGCCAGCAGCTTGCGGGGTTGGTACGAGCAGTACTTC	CASSLRGWYEQYF
TRBJ1-3	TRBV4-2	-	-	TGTGCCAGCAGCCTGTCCGTGAGGTCTGGAAACACCATATATTTT	CASSLSVRSGNTIYF
TRBJ2-6	TRBV5-1	-	-	TGCGCCAGCAGCTCGGATGGTTCCGGGGCCAACGTCCTGACTTTC	CASSSDGSGANVLTF
TRBJ2-5	TRBV6-6	once	-	TGTGCCAGCACCCCGGAGGGGGCGGGGAAGACCCAGTACTTC	CASTPEGAGKTQYF
TRBJ1-2	TRBV4-3	-	-	TGCGCCAGCAGCCAAGTCGGAGTCTCGGATGGCTACACCTTC	CASSQVGVSDGYTF
TRBJ2-5	TRBV18	-	-	TGTGCCAGCTCAGTCTCCACGGTCGAGACCCAGTACTTC	CASSVSTVETQYF
TRBJ2-3	TRBV4-2	-	TRBD2	TGTGCCAGCAGCCAAGATTCGGGGGGGGATACGCAGTATTTT	CASSQDSGGDTQYF
TRBJ1-4	TRBV6-6	-	-	TGTGCCGCATCGGGGCTTAGGGGGGTTGAAAAACTGTTTTTT	CAASGLRGVEKLFF
TRBJ2-1	TRBV5-1	-	TRBD1	TGCGCCAGCAGCGTGGGAGGGACAGGGAACAATGAGCAGTTCTTC	CASSVGGTGNNEQFF
TRBJ2-3	TRBV5-1	-	-	TGCGCCAGCAGCTTGGGCCGCTATAGCACAGATACGCAGTATTTT	CASSLGRYSTDTQYF
TRBJ1-1	TRBV27	-	TRBD1	TGTGCCAGCAGGCGACAGGGGAACACTGAAGCTTTCTTT	CASRRQGNTEAFF
TRBJ2-7	TRBV4-1	-	TRBD2	TGCGCCAGCAGCCAAGTACTAGCGGGGTTTTCTAGGGGCGAGCAGTACTTC	CASSQVLAGFSRGEQYF
TRBJ2-3	TRBV5-4	-	-	TGTGCCAGCAGCTTGGCCTATGGGACTAGCACAGATACGCAGTATTTT	CASSLAYGTSTDTQYF
TRBJ1-3	TRBV5-1	-	-	TGCGCCAGCAGCTTGGGGTCGGATCGAAACACCATATATTTT	CASSLGSDRNTIYF
TRBJ2-3	TRBV14	-	TRBD2	TGTGCCATCTTAGGACTAGCGGGAGGCACAGATACGCAGTATTTT	CAILGLAGGTDTQYF
TRBJ1-2	TRBV5-6	-	TRBD1	TGTGCCAGCAGCTTTTGGGACAGGGGCATCTATGGCTACACCTTC	CASSFWDRGIYGYTF
TRBJ1-1	TRBV24-1	-	TRBD1	TGTGCCACCAGTGGGGCAGGGGGCCTTGGGGATGAAGCTTTCTTT	CATSGAGGLGDEAFF
TRBJ1-1	TRBV7-9	few	-	TGTGCCAGCAGCTTCAAGGGGGGAGAAACTGAAGCTTTCTTT	CASSFKGGETEAFF
TRBJ1-1	TRBV7-2	once	-	TGTGCCAGCAGCTTAAGAAGCACTGAAGCTTTCTTT	CASSLRSTEAFF
TRBJ1-1	TRBV5-6	-	-	TGTGCCAGCAGCAGGACCGCCATTATTCGAGAAGCTTTCTTT	CASSRTAIIREAFF
TRBJ1-6	TRBV27	-	-	TGTGCCAGCAGTCACGTTGACAGGCTTTTTGGTTCACCCCTCCACTTT	CASSHVDRLFGSPLHF